This TCR beta chain was identified in a study of cytomegalovirus exposure and HLA in healthy donors. Turning to this clone: Its antigen is not known.

Whereas donors were nominally healthy upon sampling, unrecorded immune exposures were probable. In germline, CDR1 is MDHEN, CDR2 SYDVKM. The CDR3 totals 10 residues. Trimming cost V 8 bases and J 3 bases, with 5 bases left between them. The PCR employed 60 Vbeta primers together with 13 Jbeta primers. TCRdb's table, derived via immunoSEQ multiplex PCR, lists solely in-frame clones and lacks some. The repertoire holds about 140,000 clones, with 66% as singletons. Findings and caveats of the study: Earlier analysis looked at TCR beta V segments, and most were productive about 90% or about 30% of the time. Trimming of TCR beta V- and J-genes showed a link, identified in a later analysis, to a missense DCLRE1C variant. Most TCR sequences proved rare, with some public TCRs found in many donors.

Source material: PBMCs. V and J are TRBV28 and TRBJ2-7; D remains unclear. This sequence originates from a woman aged 60-75 years in good health and CMV-seronegative. The CDR3 coding sequence is TGTGCCAGCGGCAACTACGAGCAGTACTTC. Translation: CASGNYEQYF.